This T cell receptor (beta chain) was found in a study of T-cell memory formation after mild COVID-19. Study-level information: The two donors had largely donor-specific TCR clusters. Notes on the study in general: Later expanders leaned CD4+, whereas day 15 to 85 contracting clones were balanced CD4/CD8. Certain responding clones were present in pre-infection memory, suggesting participation of cross-reactive memory.

Germline lookup yields CDR1 MNHEY and CDR2 SVGAGI. Trimming took 4 bases from V and 6 from J; bases not matched to a gene: 10. CDR3 length: 15 amino acids. On this clonotype itself: What it binds is unknown.

5'RACE, which relied on constant-segment primers, yielded TCR alpha and TCR beta cDNA libraries carrying sample barcodes and UMIs. TCRdb ran MiXCR on the 5' RACE reads and lists one entry per CDR3 protein. Here the sample spans 300,000 or so distinct CDR3 sequences, less than 20% being singletons. The chain combines TRBV6-5 with TRBJ1-1, with 8 bases lining up with TRBD1. The sequence came from a man aged 18 to 30 who had mild COVID-19 (a few samples of this study predate the infection). Cell type and time point are not known. The source material was PBMCs or a T cell subset sorted from them (not recorded which). In DNA, the CDR3 is TGTGCCAGCAGTTGGTCCAGGGGGCCAAGGGCTGAAGCTTTCTTT. This codes for CASSWSRGPRAEAFF.